The source of this T cell receptor (beta chain) is a study of response to subunit inactivated influenza vaccine. Overall study results and limits: Authors suggested few new T cells are recruited by each seasonal influenza vaccination.

Each CDR3 protein gets one entry after TCRdb re-called the RT-PCR reads with MiXCR. The sample includes 530,000 or so distinct CDR3 sequences, roughly 10% seen only once; the top ten take roughly a tenth. Per the germline V gene, CDR1 is DFQATT and CDR2 is SNEGSKA (reference sequence). The CDR3 runs to 14 residues. With V trimmed by 2 bases and J by 6 bases, 3 bases remained unmatched. A remark on this clonotype: Antigen specificity is unknown.

The sequencing here drew on PBMCs from blood, taken on the day of vaccination. This TCR was sampled from a man aged 45-65 years who received an inactivated influenza vaccine. The gene calls are TRBV20-1 and TRBJ1-6; 8 positions match TRBD1. CDR3 nucleotide sequence: TGCAGTGCTAGAACAGGGGGAGGTAATTCACCCCTCCACTTT. Its protein is CSARTGGGNSPLHF.